The clone carrying this T cell receptor beta chain was counted a few times. Its antigen is not identified. TCR beta libraries were prepared from cDNA with unique molecular identifiers. From the PCR reads, TCRdb called clonotypes with MiXCR, one entry per CDR3 protein. The table includes about 400,000 distinct CDR3 sequences, 30% to 45% detected once. The sample belongs to a study of post-analysis software for immune sequencing data. Per germline, CDR1 MNHEY and CDR2 SVGAGI. The CDR3 is 13 amino acids. The V gene lost 2 bases and the J gene lost 11 bases, with 15 bases spanning the gap. Points from the study as a whole: Samples from a shared batch, those prepared together, strongly co-clustered by F measure. The study found significantly lower normalized Chao1 diversity in multiple sclerosis patients than in controls. Controls showed lower frequencies than patients for four to six TRBV segments, and TRBV5-6, TRBV5-1 and TRBV20-1 were among these.

The sequenced sample consisted of blood. The rearrangement links TRBV6-5 to TRBJ1-1; a possible D gene is TRBD1 (5 bases). The TCR comes from a girl aged 10 to 17 with multiple sclerosis. The CDR3 protein is CASSYAGGGEAFF. CDR3 nucleotides: TGTGCCAGCAGTTACGCCGGCGGGGGGGAGGCTTTCTTT.